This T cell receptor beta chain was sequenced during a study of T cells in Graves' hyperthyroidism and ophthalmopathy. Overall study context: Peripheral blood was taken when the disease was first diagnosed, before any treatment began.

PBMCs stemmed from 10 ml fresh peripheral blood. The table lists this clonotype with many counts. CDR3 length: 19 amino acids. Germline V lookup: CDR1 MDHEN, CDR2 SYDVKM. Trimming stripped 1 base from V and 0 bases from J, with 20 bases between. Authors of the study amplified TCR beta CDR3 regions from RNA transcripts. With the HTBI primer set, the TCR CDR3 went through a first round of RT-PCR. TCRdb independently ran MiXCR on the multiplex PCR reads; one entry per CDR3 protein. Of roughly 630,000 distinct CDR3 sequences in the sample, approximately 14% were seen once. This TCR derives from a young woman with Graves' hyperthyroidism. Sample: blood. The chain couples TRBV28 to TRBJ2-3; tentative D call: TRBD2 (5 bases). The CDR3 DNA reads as TGTGCCAGCAGTTTATATCAGGTCGGGGTCGGGATAAGCACAGATACGCAGTATTTT. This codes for CASSLYQVGVGISTDTQYF.